Given below is one T cell receptor (beta chain) in context. The data were obtained in a study of OX40 agonist ivuxolimab in advanced cancers. At the level of the study: The dose-escalation cohort had hepatocellular carcinoma, melanoma, renal cell or head and neck cancer. Aged about 20 to 85 with a mean of approximately 57 years, they were approximately 79% male.

Method: immunoSEQ multiplex PCR; TCRdb's copy keeps in-frame clones and lacks some. The sample gives 20,000 to 25,000 clones, around 81% of which show up once; around 24% is in the top ten. V lost 4 bases, J lost 5 bases, and 7 bases stayed unmatched. Germline loops: CDR1 SGHRS, CDR2 YFSETQ. The CDR3 spans 15 residues. This material consisted of CD4+ or CD8+ T cells sorted from blood, taken in a trial of the OX40 agonist ivuxolimab. The receptor was derived from an adult with an advanced solid tumor such as melanoma, head and neck, liver or kidney cancer. The V and J genes are TRBV5-1 and TRBJ2-5, with 11 bases that match TRBD2. CDR3: CASSGSGGALETQYF. Here the CDR3 DNA reads TGCGCCAGCAGCGGTAGCGGGGGGGCCCTGGAGACCCAGTACTTC.